The TCR beta chain under discussion was sequenced for a study of beta chain features in type 1 diabetes. This clone was seen only a few times. Trimming shortened V by 6 bases and J by 9 bases, and 14 bases separated the two germline ends. Germline values: CDR1 SQVTM, CDR2 ANQGSEA. CDR3 length: 11 residues. The authors reverse transcribed all of the isolated RNA, so sequencing captured expressed TCRB transcripts. The method was immunoSEQ multiplex PCR; TCRdb's version includes in-frame clones alone and lacks a portion of them. The table has roughly 150,000 clones, 11% seen once. The source material was central memory CD4+ T cells from blood. The origin of this receptor is a man aged 18-30 years in good health. This chain uses TRBV29-1 with TRBJ2-5, with a weak D call TRBD2 (5 bases). The DNA for the CDR3 is TGCAGCGTCGGTCAACTAGGATCCCAGTACTTC. Its protein is CSVGQLGSQYF.